This T cell receptor (beta chain) was retrieved from a study of T cell clones after liver transplantation. The overall study: Immunosuppression withdrawal was tried within 2 years after liver transplantation in this trial. Apart from three HCV-positive recipients, transplants were for non-autoimmune, non-viral reasons.

The CDR3 is 15 amino acids. Trimming shortened V by 0 bases and J by 7 bases, and 12 bases separated the two germline ends. The V gene's germline CDR1 is LGHNA and CDR2 YSLEER. Profiling relied on immunoSEQ multiplex PCR, and the TCRdb table lists in-frame clones only, not all of them. This table holds fewer than 110,000 clones, roughly 80% found once. The TCR was taken from a human patient who received a liver transplant. Some T cells may be transferred from the graft donor. The input for sequencing was CD4+ T cells from blood, taken around 4 years after liver transplant. The chain uses TRBV4-3 and TRBJ2-2; D gene unclear. The CDR3 DNA follows: TGCGCCAGCAGCCAAGATACGAGTGGTGGCGGGGAGCTGTTTTTT. Protein sequence: CASSQDTSGGGELFF.